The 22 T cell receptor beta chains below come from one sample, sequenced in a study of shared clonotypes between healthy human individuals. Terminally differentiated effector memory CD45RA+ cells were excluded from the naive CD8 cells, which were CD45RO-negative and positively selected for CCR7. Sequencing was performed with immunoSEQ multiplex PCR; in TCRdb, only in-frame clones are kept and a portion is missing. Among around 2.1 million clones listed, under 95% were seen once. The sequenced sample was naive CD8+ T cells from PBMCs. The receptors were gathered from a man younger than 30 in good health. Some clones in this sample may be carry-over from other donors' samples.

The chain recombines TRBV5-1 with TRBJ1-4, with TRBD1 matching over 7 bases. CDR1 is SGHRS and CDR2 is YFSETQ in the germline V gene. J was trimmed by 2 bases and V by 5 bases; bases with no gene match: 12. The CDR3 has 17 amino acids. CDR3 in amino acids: CASSYRDRSRTNEKLFF. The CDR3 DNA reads TGCGCCAGCAGTTACCGGGACAGAAGTCGGACTAATGAAAAACTGTTTTTT. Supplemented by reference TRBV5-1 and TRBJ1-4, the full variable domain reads KAGVTQTPRYLIKTRGQQVTLSCSPISGHRSVSWYQQTPGQGLQFLFEYFSETQRNKGNFPGRFSGRQFSNSRSEMNVSTLELGDSALYLCASSYRDRSRTNEKLFFGSGTQLSVL.

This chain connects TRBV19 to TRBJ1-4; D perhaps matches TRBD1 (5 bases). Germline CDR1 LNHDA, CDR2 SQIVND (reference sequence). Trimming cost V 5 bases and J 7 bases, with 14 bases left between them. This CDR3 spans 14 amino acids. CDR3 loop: CASSQGRLGEKLFF. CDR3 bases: TGTGCCAGTAGTCAGGGACGGCTAGGTGAAAAACTGTTTTTT. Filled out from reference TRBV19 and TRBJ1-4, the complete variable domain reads DGGITQSPKYLFRKEGQNVTLSCEQNLNHDAMYWYRQDPGQGLRLIYYSQIVNDFQKGDIAEGYSVSREKKESFPLTVTSAQKNPTAFYLCASSQGRLGEKLFFGSGTQLSVL.

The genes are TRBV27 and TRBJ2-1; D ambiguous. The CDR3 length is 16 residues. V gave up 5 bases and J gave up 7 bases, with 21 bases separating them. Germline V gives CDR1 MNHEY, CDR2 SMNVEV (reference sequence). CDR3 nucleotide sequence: TGTGCCAGCAGTCCCCAATCAGGATTGTTACTAAATGAGCAGTTCTTC. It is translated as CASSPQSGLLLNEQFF.

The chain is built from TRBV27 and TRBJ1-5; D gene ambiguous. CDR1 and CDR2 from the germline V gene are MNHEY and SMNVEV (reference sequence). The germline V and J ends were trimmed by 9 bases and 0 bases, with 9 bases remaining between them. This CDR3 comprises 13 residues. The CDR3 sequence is CASGRYSNQPQHF. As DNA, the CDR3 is TGTGCCAGTGGGAGGTATAGCAATCAGCCCCAGCATTTT.

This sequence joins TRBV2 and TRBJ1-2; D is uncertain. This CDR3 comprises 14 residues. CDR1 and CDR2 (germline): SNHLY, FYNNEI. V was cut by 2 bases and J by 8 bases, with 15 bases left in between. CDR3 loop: CASSERVPHGGYTF. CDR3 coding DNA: TGTGCCAGCAGTGAACGAGTCCCCCACGGAGGCTACACCTTC.

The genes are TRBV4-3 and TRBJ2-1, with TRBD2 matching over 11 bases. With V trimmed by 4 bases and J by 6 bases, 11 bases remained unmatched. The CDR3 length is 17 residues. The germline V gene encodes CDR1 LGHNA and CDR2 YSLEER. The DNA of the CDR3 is TGCGCCAGCAGCCCCGTCCCACTAGCGGGAGACGGCAATGAGCAGTTCTTC. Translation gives CASSPVPLAGDGNEQFF.

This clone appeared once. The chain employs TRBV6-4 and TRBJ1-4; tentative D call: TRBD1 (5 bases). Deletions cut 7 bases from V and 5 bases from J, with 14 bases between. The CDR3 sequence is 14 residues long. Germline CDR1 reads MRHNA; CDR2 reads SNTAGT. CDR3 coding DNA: TGTGCCAGCATCCTGGGACGCCCAAATGAAAAACTGTTTTTT. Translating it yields CASILGRPNEKLFF.

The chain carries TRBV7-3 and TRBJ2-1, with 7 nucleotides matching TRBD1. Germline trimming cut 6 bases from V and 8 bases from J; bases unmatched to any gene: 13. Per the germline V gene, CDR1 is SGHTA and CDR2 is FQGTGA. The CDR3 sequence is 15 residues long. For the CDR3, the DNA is TGTGCCAGCAGGGAGACAGGGTCGGCGCTACATGAGCAGTTCTTC. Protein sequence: CASRETGSALHEQFF.

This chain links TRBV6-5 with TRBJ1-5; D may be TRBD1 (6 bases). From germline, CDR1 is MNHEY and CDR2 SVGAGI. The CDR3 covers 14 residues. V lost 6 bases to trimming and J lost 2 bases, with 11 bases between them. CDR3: CASRPEGGNQPQHF. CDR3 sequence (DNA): TGTGCCAGCAGACCCGAGGGGGGCAATCAGCCCCAGCATTTT.

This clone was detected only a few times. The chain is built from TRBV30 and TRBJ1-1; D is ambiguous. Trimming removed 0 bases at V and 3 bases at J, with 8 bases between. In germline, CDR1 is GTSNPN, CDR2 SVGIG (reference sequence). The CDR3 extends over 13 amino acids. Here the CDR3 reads CAWSVGWDTEAFF. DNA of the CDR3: TGTGCCTGGAGTGTAGGGTGGGACACTGAAGCTTTCTTT.

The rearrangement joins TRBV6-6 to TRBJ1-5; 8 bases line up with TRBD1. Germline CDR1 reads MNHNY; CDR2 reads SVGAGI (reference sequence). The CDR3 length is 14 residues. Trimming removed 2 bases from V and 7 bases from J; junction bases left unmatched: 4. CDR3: CASSYPGGQQPQHF. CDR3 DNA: TGTGCCAGCAGTTACCCAGGGGGCCAACAGCCCCAGCATTTT.

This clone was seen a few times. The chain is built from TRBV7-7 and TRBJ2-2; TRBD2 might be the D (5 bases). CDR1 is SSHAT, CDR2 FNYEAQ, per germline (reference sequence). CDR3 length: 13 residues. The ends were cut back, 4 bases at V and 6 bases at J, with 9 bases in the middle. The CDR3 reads CASSYSGSGELFF. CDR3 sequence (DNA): TGTGCCAGCAGCTACAGCGGATCCGGGGAGCTGTTTTTT.

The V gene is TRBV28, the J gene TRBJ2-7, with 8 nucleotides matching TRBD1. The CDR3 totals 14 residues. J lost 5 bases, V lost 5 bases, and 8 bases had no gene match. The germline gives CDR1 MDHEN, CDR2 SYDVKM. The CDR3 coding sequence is TGTGCCAGCAGTCCTAGACAGGGGCGGGACGAGCAGTACTTC. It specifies CASSPRQGRDEQYF.

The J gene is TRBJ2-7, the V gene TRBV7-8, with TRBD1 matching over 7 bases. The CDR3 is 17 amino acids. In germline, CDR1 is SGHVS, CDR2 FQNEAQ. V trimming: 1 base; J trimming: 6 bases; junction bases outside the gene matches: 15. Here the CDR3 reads CASSLGRKGGDQGEQYF. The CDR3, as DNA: TGTGCCAGCAGCTTAGGTCGGAAAGGGGGCGACCAGGGCGAGCAGTACTTC.

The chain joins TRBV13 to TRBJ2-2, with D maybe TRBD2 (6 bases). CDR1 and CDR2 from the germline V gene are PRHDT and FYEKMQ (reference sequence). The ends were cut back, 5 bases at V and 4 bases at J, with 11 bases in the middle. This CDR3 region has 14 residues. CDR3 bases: TGTGCCAGCAGCCGGAGGGTGGCCACCGGGGAGCTGTTTTTT. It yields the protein CASSRRVATGELFF.

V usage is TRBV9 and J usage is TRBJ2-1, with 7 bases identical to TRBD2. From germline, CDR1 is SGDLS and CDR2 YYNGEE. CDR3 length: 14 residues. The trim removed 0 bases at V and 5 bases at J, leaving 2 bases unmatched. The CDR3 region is CASSVDLADNEQFF. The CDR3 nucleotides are TGTGCCAGCAGCGTAGATCTAGCGGACAATGAGCAGTTCTTC.

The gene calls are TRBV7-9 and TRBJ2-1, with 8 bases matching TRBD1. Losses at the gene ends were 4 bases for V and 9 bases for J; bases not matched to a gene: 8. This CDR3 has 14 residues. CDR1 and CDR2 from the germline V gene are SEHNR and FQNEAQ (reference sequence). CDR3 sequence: CASSSGQGRGEQFF. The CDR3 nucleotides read TGTGCCAGCAGCTCCGGACAGGGACGGGGTGAGCAGTTCTTC.

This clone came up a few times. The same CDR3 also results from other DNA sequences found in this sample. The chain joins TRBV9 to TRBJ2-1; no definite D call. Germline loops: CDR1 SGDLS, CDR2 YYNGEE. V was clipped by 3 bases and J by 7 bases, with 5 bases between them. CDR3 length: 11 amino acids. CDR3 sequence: CASSGRNEQFF. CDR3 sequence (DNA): TGTGCCAGCAGCGGGCGGAATGAGCAGTTCTTC.

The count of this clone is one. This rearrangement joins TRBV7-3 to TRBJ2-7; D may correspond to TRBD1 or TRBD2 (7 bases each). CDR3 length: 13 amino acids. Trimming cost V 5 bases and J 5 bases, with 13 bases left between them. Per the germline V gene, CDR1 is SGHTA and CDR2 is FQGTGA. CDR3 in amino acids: CASSPQGGNEQYF. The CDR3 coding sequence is TGTGCCAGCAGCCCGCAGGGGGGGAACGAGCAGTACTTC.

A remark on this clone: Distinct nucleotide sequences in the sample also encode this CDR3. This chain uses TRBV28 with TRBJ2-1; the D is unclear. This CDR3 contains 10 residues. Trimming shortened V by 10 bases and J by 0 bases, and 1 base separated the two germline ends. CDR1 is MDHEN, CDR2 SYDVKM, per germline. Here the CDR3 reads CATSYNEQFF. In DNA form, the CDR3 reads TGTGCCACCTCCTACAATGAGCAGTTCTTC.

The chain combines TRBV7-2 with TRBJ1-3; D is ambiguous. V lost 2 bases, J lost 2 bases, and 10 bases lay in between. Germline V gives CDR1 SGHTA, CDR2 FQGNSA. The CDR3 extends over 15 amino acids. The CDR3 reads CASSLFRGAGNTIYF. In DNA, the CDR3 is TGTGCCAGCAGCTTATTCCGGGGTGCTGGAAACACCATATATTTT.

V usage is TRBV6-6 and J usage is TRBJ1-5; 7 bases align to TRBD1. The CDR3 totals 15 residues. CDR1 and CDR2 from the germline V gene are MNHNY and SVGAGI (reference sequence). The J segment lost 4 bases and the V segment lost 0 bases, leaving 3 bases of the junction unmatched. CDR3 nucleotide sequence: TGTGCCAGCAGTTACTCGATGACAGGGAATCAGCCCCAGCATTTT. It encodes CASSYSMTGNQPQHF.